This entry lists 29 T cell receptor beta chains sequenced from one sample in a study of T cells after posttransplantation cyclophosphamide. Measured with immunoSEQ multiplex PCR; TCRdb has only the in-frame clones, and not every one. The sample has tens of thousands of clones, around 84% seen once. The sequenced sample was PBMCs. These receptors originate from a man younger than 45 with a blood cancer, CMV-positive, and with a related stem cell donor.

J is TRBJ2-1 and V is TRBV9, with TRBD2 matching over 8 bases. The length of the CDR3 is 18 residues. J gave up 7 bases and V 0 bases, and 15 bases lay outside the gene matches. Germline V lookup: CDR1 SGDLS, CDR2 YYNGEE. CDR3 sequence reads: CASSVASGPLELGNEQFF. The CDR3, as DNA: TGTGCCAGCAGCGTAGCTAGCGGGCCGCTCGAGTTAGGGAATGAGCAGTTCTTC. Combining the CDR3 with reference TRBV9 and TRBJ2-1 gives the whole variable domain DSGVTQTPKHLITATGQRVTLRCSPRSGDLSVYWYQQSLDQGLQFLIQYYNGEERAKGNILERFSAQQFPDLHSELNLSSLELGDSALYFCASSVASGPLELGNEQFFGPGTRLTVL.

The J gene is TRBJ2-6, the V gene TRBV28; 12 bases are a match to TRBD1. There are 17 residues in the CDR3. Trimming cost V 6 bases and J 1 base; bases outside gene matches: 4. Looked up from germline, CDR1 is MDHEN and CDR2 is SYDVKM. CDR3 nucleotides: TGTGCCAGCAGCCTGGGACAGGGGGCGTCTGGGGCCAACGTCCTGACTTTC. Amino acid sequence: CASSLGQGASGANVLTF.

The chain recombines TRBV2 with TRBJ2-1; the match to TRBD2 covers 10 bases. Germline V lookup: CDR1 SNHLY, CDR2 FYNNEI. V was clipped by 6 bases and J by 8 bases; unmatched bases: 10. The CDR3 totals 15 residues. CDR3 sequence: CASSGFLAGVHEQFF. Written as DNA, the CDR3 is TGTGCCAGCAGCGGATTCCTAGCGGGAGTCCATGAGCAGTTCTTC.

In regard to this clone: Germline is not matched at one junction end, which may reflect a read error. The chain combines TRBV20-1 with TRBJ2-7; 7 bases fit TRBD1. Looked up from germline, CDR1 is DFQATT and CDR2 is SNEGSKA (reference sequence). The CDR3 length is 11 residues. CDR3 residues: CSATPGTVQDF. The CDR3 region has the DNA TGCAGTGCAACACCCGGGACAGTCCAGGACTTC.

This rearrangement joins TRBV10-3 to TRBJ1-5, with TRBD1 matching over 8 bases. This CDR3 contains 16 residues. Germline CDR1 is ENHRY and CDR2 is SYGVKD. V lost 2 bases and J lost 7; bases outside the gene matches: 10. The CDR3 spells CAISETNGTGSQPQHF. For the CDR3, the DNA is TGTGCCATCAGTGAGACCAACGGGACAGGCAGCCAGCCCCAGCATTTT.

The rearrangement joins TRBV7-2 to TRBJ1-2; the match to TRBD1 covers 7 bases. This CDR3 has 16 residues. Germline V gene data show CDR1 as SGHTA and CDR2 as FQGNSA. J gave up 8 bases and V 4 bases, and 16 bases lay outside the gene matches. The CDR3 nucleotides read TGTGCCAGCAGCTCGACCCTTATAACAGGGGCCCGCGGCTACACCTTC. Translated: CASSSTLITGARGYTF.

The chain carries TRBV7-2 and TRBJ2-1; D is possibly TRBD2 (6 bases). V lost 2 bases to trimming and J lost 6 bases, with 20 bases between them. Germline values: CDR1 SGHTA, CDR2 FQGNSA. CDR3 length: 17 amino acids. In DNA form, the CDR3 reads TGTGCCAGCAGCTTATGGGGTTTGGAAAAGGGACTCAATGAGCAGTTCTTC. Translating it yields CASSLWGLEKGLNEQFF. Filled out from reference TRBV7-2 and TRBJ2-1, the complete variable domain reads GAGVSQSPSNKVTEKGKDVELRCDPISGHTALYWYRQSLGQGLEFLIYFQGNSAPDKSGLPSDRFSAERTGGSVSTLTIQRTQQEDSAVYLCASSLWGLEKGLNEQFFGPGTRLTVL.

The CDR3 here is CASSPPGGRALNEQFF. CDR3 nucleotide sequence: TGTGCCAGCTCACCACCCGGCGGGAGGGCTCTAAATGAGCAGTTCTTC. The chain uses TRBV18 and TRBJ2-1; 9 bases are shared with TRBD2. CDR1 and CDR2 from the germline V gene are KGHSH and LQKENI. CDR3 length: 16 amino acids. J lost 7 bases, V lost 0 bases, and 7 bases had no gene match.

This chain joins TRBV7-2 and TRBJ1-4; D might be TRBD1 (5 bases). The CDR3 contains 14 residues. Germline V gene lookup returns CDR1 SGHTA and CDR2 FQGNSA. Trimming removed 5 bases from V and 7 bases from J, with 14 bases in between. CDR3 nucleotides: TGTGCCAGCAGCACCCAGGGATTAAGTGAAAAACTGTTTTTT. Translation gives CASSTQGLSEKLFF.

The chain uses TRBV11-3 and TRBJ2-5; 9 bases align to TRBD1. The CDR3 length is 15 residues. Trimming took 4 bases from V and 5 from J; bases not matched to a gene: 8. Germline CDR1 SGHNT, CDR2 YENEEA. The DNA for the CDR3 is TGTGCCAGCAGCTCGGGCGGGACAGGGAGGGAGACCCAGTACTTC. This encodes CASSSGGTGRETQYF.

V is TRBV19 and J is TRBJ2-2, with TRBD2 identical over 8 bases. The V gene's germline CDR1 is LNHDA and CDR2 SQIVND (reference sequence). The CDR3 runs to 15 residues. J gave up 5 bases and V 6 bases, and 8 bases lay outside the gene matches. This CDR3 reads CASSMGTRGTGELFF. CDR3 bases: TGTGCCAGTAGCATGGGGACTAGAGGAACCGGGGAGCTGTTTTTT.

This rearrangement joins TRBV6-1 to TRBJ1-1; 7 bases match TRBD1. Per germline, CDR1 MNHNS and CDR2 SASEGT. Germline trimming cut 6 bases from V and 3 bases from J; bases unmatched to any gene: 10. This CDR3 region has 15 residues. CDR3 amino acids: CASSQTGSGHTEAFF. Written as DNA, the CDR3 is TGTGCCAGCAGCCAGACAGGGAGTGGCCACACTGAAGCTTTCTTT.

This chain links TRBV7-8 with TRBJ2-5; D call uncertain. The V gene lost 2 bases and the J gene lost 2 bases, with 9 bases spanning the gap. CDR1 is SGHVS, CDR2 FQNEAQ, per germline. The CDR3 is 14 residues long. The CDR3: CASSLTLVQETQYF. The CDR3, as DNA: TGTGCCAGCAGCTTAACCCTAGTACAAGAGACCCAGTACTTC. Full variable domain (rest looked up from reference TRBV7-8 and TRBJ2-5): GAGVSQSPRYKVAKRGQDVALRCDPISGHVSLFWYQQALGQGPEFLTYFQNEAQLDKSGLPSDRFFAERPEGSVSTLKIQRTQQEDSAVYLCASSLTLVQETQYFGPGTRLLVL.

This chain uses TRBV7-9 with TRBJ1-1, with unresolved D. Germline CDR1 and CDR2: SEHNR and FQNEAQ (reference sequence). The CDR3 runs to 16 residues. Trimming shortened V by 4 bases and J by 1 base, and 16 bases separated the two germline ends. CDR3 sequence (DNA): TGTGCCAGCAGCTCCGCAGGAGGAAGAAAGAACACTGAAGCTTTCTTT. It specifies CASSSAGGRKNTEAFF.

Here the CDR3 reads CASSIDWTSGSVAETQYF. CDR3 DNA: TGTGCCAGCAGTATCGATTGGACTAGCGGGAGTGTAGCGGAGACCCAGTACTTC. This sequence joins TRBV27 and TRBJ2-5; 13 bases map to TRBD2. The CDR3 covers 18 residues. Trimming at V came to 5 bases and at J to 5 bases, leaving 14 bases not matched to a gene. Germline V gene lookup returns CDR1 MNHEY and CDR2 SMNVEV (reference sequence).

The CDR3 DNA is TGTGCCAGCAGCGCGGGATCTAACTATGGCTACACCTTC. Its protein is CASSAGSNYGYTF. The V gene is TRBV7-3, the J gene TRBJ1-2, with D unclear. The CDR3 covers 13 residues. Germline V lookup: CDR1 SGHTA, CDR2 FQGTGA. The V end was cut by 5 bases, the J end by 0 bases, with 7 bases between.

The chain uses TRBV19 and TRBJ2-1, with 11 bases aligning to TRBD2. The V segment lost 7 bases and the J segment 7 bases; nucleotides outside the gene matches: 15. The CDR3 spans 17 residues. Germline V lookup: CDR1 LNHDA, CDR2 SQIVND (reference sequence). Here the CDR3 DNA reads TGTGCCAGTACCAGAGAGGCCGGGACTAGCGGAAAAAATGAGCAGTTCTTC. Its translation: CASTREAGTSGKNEQFF.

The V and J genes are TRBV6-6 and TRBJ2-7; D uncertain. CDR1 is MNHNY and CDR2 is SVGAGI in the germline V gene (reference sequence). Trimming stripped 7 bases from V and 0 bases from J, with 13 bases between. CDR3 length equals 14 residues. The CDR3 protein is CASTSGSLSYEQYF. CDR3 bases: TGTGCCAGCACCTCCGGGTCCCTCTCCTACGAGCAGTACTTC.

The chain employs TRBV11-2 and TRBJ2-3; 7 bases fit TRBD2. The CDR3 totals 17 residues. Germline-derived CDR1 and CDR2 are SGHAT and FQNNGV. The V gene end was trimmed by 1 base and the J gene end by 1 base; junction bases not matched to a gene: 8. In nucleotides, the CDR3 is TGTGCCAGCAGCTTAGCCCCAACTAGCGTCGGCACAGATACGCAGTATTTT. Amino acid sequence: CASSLAPTSVGTDTQYF.

J is TRBJ2-7 and V is TRBV5-1; 8 bases align to TRBD1. V shed 4 bases, J shed 5 bases, and the junction held 11 bases outside the gene matches. CDR3 length equals 15 residues. From germline, CDR1 is SGHRS and CDR2 YFSETQ. The CDR3 DNA reads TGCGCCAGCAGCGCACGACAGGGGACCCCCCACGAGCAGTACTTC. It is translated as CASSARQGTPHEQYF.

This clone has a single count. This chain connects TRBV7-9 to TRBJ2-7, with D perhaps matching TRBD1 (5 bases). V lost 4 bases and J lost 6, with 16 bases in between. The CDR3 runs to 14 residues. Germline V gene data show CDR1 as SEHNR and CDR2 as FQNEAQ (reference sequence). The CDR3 is CASSSLSGRGEQYF. CDR3 coding DNA: TGTGCCAGCAGCTCTTTATCAGGTAGGGGCGAGCAGTACTTC.

The chain has TRBV27 and TRBJ1-4, with D perhaps TRBD1 (5 bases). V was trimmed by 6 bases and J by 8 bases, leaving 16 bases between them. Germline values: CDR1 MNHEY, CDR2 SMNVEV (reference sequence). The CDR3 sequence is 14 residues long. The DNA of the CDR3 is TGTGCCAGCAGCTACCAGGGATCTACCGAAAAACTGTTTTTT. This translates into CASSYQGSTEKLFF.

The chain couples TRBV5-6 to TRBJ2-5, with D possibly being TRBD2 (6 bases). The CDR3 is made up of 17 amino acids. The V gene lost 4 bases and the J gene lost 0 bases, with 19 bases spanning the gap. Per the germline V gene, CDR1 is SGHDT and CDR2 is YYEEEE. CDR3 coding DNA: TGTGCCAGCAGCGGGGTGGTTGGGGCGGGGTACCAAGAGACCCAGTACTTC. Its protein is CASSGVVGAGYQETQYF.

CDR3 in DNA: TGCGCCAGCAGCTTGGCTGGGGGCAGAGGATTCAATGAGCAGTTCTTC. Its translation is CASSLAGGRGFNEQFF. The rearrangement uses TRBV5-1 and TRBJ2-1, with TRBD1 as a possible D gene (6 bases). V lost 0 bases and J lost 6, with 16 bases in between. CDR1 is SGHRS, CDR2 YFSETQ, per germline. The CDR3 sequence is 16 residues long.

The chain recombines TRBV9 with TRBJ1-2; 8 bases match TRBD1. Germline CDR1 reads SGDLS; CDR2 reads YYNGEE. The CDR3 covers 13 residues. V lost 3 bases to trimming and J lost 8 bases; unmatched junction nucleotides: 6. CDR3 sequence: CASSAHQGAGYTF. In nucleotides, the CDR3 is TGTGCCAGCAGCGCTCACCAGGGGGCCGGCTACACCTTC.

The rearrangement links TRBV7-8 to TRBJ2-1, with TRBD2 matching over 10 bases. The CDR3 contains 18 residues. The ends lost 3 bases at V and 4 bases at J; junction bases unmatched: 12. Germline assignment: CDR1 SGHVS and CDR2 FQNEAQ. CDR3 in amino acids: CASSFSGRPSVWYNEQFF. CDR3 DNA sequence: TGTGCCAGCAGCTTTAGCGGGAGGCCTTCAGTTTGGTACAATGAGCAGTTCTTC. Variable domain in full (rest from reference TRBV7-8 and TRBJ2-1): GAGVSQSPRYKVAKRGQDVALRCDPISGHVSLFWYQQALGQGPEFLTYFQNEAQLDKSGLPSDRFFAERPEGSVSTLKIQRTQQEDSAVYLCASSFSGRPSVWYNEQFFGPGTRLTVL.

The rearrangement uses TRBV2 and TRBJ1-1, with 9 positions matching TRBD1. Germline loops: CDR1 SNHLY, CDR2 FYNNEI. V lost 7 bases to trimming and J lost 0 bases; unmatched junction nucleotides: 6. CDR3 length: 15 amino acids. CDR3 in amino acids: CASNRDRVMNTEAFF. DNA of the CDR3: TGTGCCAGCAATCGGGACAGGGTGATGAACACTGAAGCTTTCTTT.

This CDR3 is CASSPPPGQGPNYGYTF. The CDR3 bases are TGTGCCAGCTCACCACCACCGGGACAGGGACCCAACTATGGCTACACCTTC. The V and J genes are TRBV18 and TRBJ1-2; 9 bases agree with TRBD1. The germline V gene has CDR1 KGHSH and CDR2 LQKENI. Trimming removed 0 bases from V and 2 bases from J; junction bases left unmatched: 7. CDR3 length equals 17 residues.

The chain has TRBV6-1 and TRBJ2-5; D perhaps matches TRBD2 (5 bases). Germline CDR1 MNHNS, CDR2 SASEGT. V was shortened by 6 bases and J by 1 base, with 9 bases between the two germline ends. The CDR3 runs to 13 residues. CDR3 protein: CASRRVTQETQYF. The CDR3 DNA reads TGTGCCAGCAGGCGGGTGACCCAAGAGACCCAGTACTTC.